A selection of T cell receptor beta chains follows, all from one sample in a study of blood T cell repertoires in COVID-19. This table comes from immunoSEQ multiplex PCR, and its TCRdb copy is limited to in-frame clones, with some not included. The sample yields hundreds of thousands of clones, approximately 86% seen once. The sequenced material came from peripheral blood. The receptors derive from a man at least 80 years old with acute or convalescent COVID-19. Each CDR3 is given with its conserved first and last residue. The D gene is left open where the match is weak. Only some rows state a clone size, as once, few, many or a class for expanded clones.

DNA | CDR3 | V | D | length | size | J
TGTGCCAGCAAACGAGCGGGAGAAAGTGAGCAGTTCTTC | CASKRAGESEQFF | TRBV6-1 | TRBD2 | 13 | NA | TRBJ2-1
TGTGCCAGCAGCTCGGACAGCCATAATGAAAAACTGTTTTTT | CASSSDSHNEKLFF | TRBV11-1 | NA | 14 | NA | TRBJ1-4
TGTGCCAGCAGCTTTGTCACAGGGTGGGGCACTGAAGCTTTCTTT | CASSFVTGWGTEAFF | TRBV5-8 | NA | 15 | NA | TRBJ1-1
TGTGCCACCAGCAGAGACAGGGCAGTAAATGAAAAACTGTTTTTT | CATSRDRAVNEKLFF | TRBV15 | NA | 15 | few | TRBJ1-4
TGTGCCAGCAGCCAAGGACTACCCCCGGGGAATGAGCAGTTCTTC | CASSQGLPPGNEQFF | TRBV4-2 | NA | 15 | NA | TRBJ2-1
TGTGCCAGCAGCCCATTAACTAGCACAGATACGCAGTATTTT | CASSPLTSTDTQYF | TRBV9 | NA | 14 | NA | TRBJ2-3
TGTGCCAGTTCCGGACTTTCCTACTCTGGGGCCAACGTCCTGACTTTC | CASSGLSYSGANVLTF | TRBV18 | NA | 16 | NA | TRBJ2-6
TGTGCCAGCACCCCAGGGCCCGGCTATGGCTACACCTTC | CASTPGPGYGYTF | TRBV7-2 | NA | 13 | NA | TRBJ1-2
TGTGCCAGCAGCTATGGGACAGGCCCAACTAATGAAAAACTGTTTTTT | CASSYGTGPTNEKLFF | TRBV7-8 | TRBD1 | 16 | NA | TRBJ1-4
TGTGCCAGCAGAACACTAGCGGGAGACTACAATGAGCAGTTCTTC | CASRTLAGDYNEQFF | TRBV6-5 | TRBD2 | 15 | NA | TRBJ2-1
TGTGCCAGCAGCTCCAGGGCTCTGAACACTGAAGCTTTCTTT | CASSSRALNTEAFF | TRBV28 | NA | 14 | NA | TRBJ1-1
TGTGCCAGCAGCGTAGGAGTAGATACGCAGTATTTT | CASSVGVDTQYF | TRBV9 | NA | 12 | NA | TRBJ2-3
TGTGCCAGTAGTATCGGCTCGGCAGGGGGATTGTACGAGCAGTACTTC | CASSIGSAGGLYEQYF | TRBV19 | TRBD1 | 16 | NA | TRBJ2-7
TGTGCCAGCAGCTTGCGGCTTAGGACAATTGATGGACGCGAGCAGTACTTC | CASSLRLRTIDGREQYF | TRBV5-6 | NA | 17 | NA | TRBJ2-7
TGTGCCAGCAGCTTAGTTTGGGGCGGGGAGCCCTACGAGCAGTACTTC | CASSLVWGGEPYEQYF | TRBV7-9 | NA | 16 | NA | TRBJ2-7
TGTGCCACCAGCAGAGAGCGGATTTACGAGCAGTACTTC | CATSRERIYEQYF | TRBV15 | NA | 13 | NA | TRBJ2-7
TGTGCCAGCAGCCCCTCCCGGGGACTGAACACCGGGGAGCTGTTTTTT | CASSPSRGLNTGELFF | TRBV5-6 | NA | 16 | NA | TRBJ2-2
TGCGCCAGCAGCTCGGACCCTCCTAGCGGGAGCTACAATGAGCAGTTCTTC | CASSSDPPSGSYNEQFF | TRBV5-1 | TRBD2 | 17 | NA | TRBJ2-1
TGTGCCAGCAGCTTAAGGACAGCAGAAGAGACCCAGTACTTC | CASSLRTAEETQYF | TRBV7-9 | NA | 14 | NA | TRBJ2-5
TGTGCCAGCAGCCAAGTTCGATTAGCGTATGAGCAGTTCTTC | CASSQVRLAYEQFF | TRBV3-1/TRBV3-2 | NA | 14 | few | TRBJ2-1
TGTGCCAGCAGCCCCGGACTAGTCCAAGAGACCCAGTACTTC | CASSPGLVQETQYF | TRBV9 | TRBD2 | 14 | NA | TRBJ2-5
TGTGCCAGCAGAGAGACAGGCTCTAGCACAGATACGCAGTATTTT | CASRETGSSTDTQYF | TRBV7-3 | NA | 15 | NA | TRBJ2-3
TGTGCCAGCAGTTTACAAGCCGGCAGGGGGAACTCTGGAAACACCATATATTTT | CASSLQAGRGNSGNTIYF | TRBV28 | TRBD1 | 18 | NA | TRBJ1-3
TGTGCCAGTAGTATGAACAGGGGCGGGATTGATGAGCAGTTCTTC | CASSMNRGGIDEQFF | TRBV19 | NA | 15 | NA | TRBJ2-1
TGTGCCAGTACGGCATTTGGGTACAGCACTGAAGCTTTCTTT | CASTAFGYSTEAFF | TRBV19 | NA | 14 | NA | TRBJ1-1
TGCAGTGCTAGTAGAACTCTGGACAGGACATCTTCCTACGAGCAGTACTTC | CSASRTLDRTSSYEQYF | TRBV20-1 | TRBD1 | 17 | NA | TRBJ2-7
TGTGCCAGCAGCGGGGGGCACAATGAGCAGTTCTTC | CASSGGHNEQFF | TRBV10-3 | TRBD2 | 12 | NA | TRBJ2-1
TGTGCCAGCAGTTTCGCCCGCGGGGGGGGTTTTAGCAATCAGCCCCAGCATTTT | CASSFARGGGFSNQPQHF | TRBV27 | NA | 18 | NA | TRBJ1-5